This T cell receptor beta chain was captured in a study of low-dose radiotherapy and immunotherapy resistance in tumors. Study overall: One day before radiation and immunotherapy, intravenous cyclophosphamide 200 mg/m2 was administered, with this repeated every two weeks. Patients received 300 mg of oral aspirin each day across four cycles, commencing on cycle 1 day 1.

Described time point: before trial treatment. Administered to the donors were nivolumab, ipilimumab, aspirin, low-dose cyclophosphamide and low-dose radiotherapy. First-strand cDNA relied on TRAV- and TRBV-specific primers spanning alpha and beta chains. TCRs were put through 20 PCR cycles of amplification with Phusion. A constant-region primer and the V-primer adapter served as the primer pair. After the mRNA was isolated, it was amplified using in vitro transcription. TCRdb reprocessed the reads with MiXCR, giving one entry per CDR3 protein. The sample includes tens of thousands of distinct CDR3 sequences, under 9.5% of them seen just once. The CDR3 loop spans 14 amino acids. CDR1 PRHDT and CDR2 FYEKMQ come from the germline V gene (reference sequence). V shed 4 bases and J shed 4 bases, with 12 bases lying between them.

The chain links TRBV13 to TRBJ2-3; D unresolved. This sequence originates from a male donor with prostate cancer. The sequencing used PBMCs, collected before treatment. CDR3 region: CASSSIGIADTQYF. CDR3 DNA: TGTGCCAGCAGCTCCATAGGGATTGCAGATACGCAGTATTTT.